This T cell receptor beta chain was captured by sequencing in a study of blood T cells in healthy people across ages. With a J-beta primer mix and a sample-barcoded 5' primer, a second PCR ran about 7 to 12 cycles. TCRdb independently ran MiXCR on the 5' RACE reads; one entry per CDR3 protein. The data contain about 1.4 million distinct CDR3 sequences, approximately 59% of them singletons. This CDR3 has 15 amino acids. After removal of 0 bases from V and 15 bases from J, the junction contained 13 bases not matched to a gene. The germline CDR1 and CDR2 sequences are MNHEY and SVGEGT. Sequencing was done on a sample of blood. The clonotype originates from a young man in good health. J is TRBJ2-4 and V is TRBV6-2 or TRBV6-3, with 8 bases that match TRBD1. The CDR3 reads CASSYSPRDRLTWYF. The CDR3 nucleotides read TGTGCCAGCAGTTACTCCCCGCGGGACAGGTTGACGTGGTACTTC.